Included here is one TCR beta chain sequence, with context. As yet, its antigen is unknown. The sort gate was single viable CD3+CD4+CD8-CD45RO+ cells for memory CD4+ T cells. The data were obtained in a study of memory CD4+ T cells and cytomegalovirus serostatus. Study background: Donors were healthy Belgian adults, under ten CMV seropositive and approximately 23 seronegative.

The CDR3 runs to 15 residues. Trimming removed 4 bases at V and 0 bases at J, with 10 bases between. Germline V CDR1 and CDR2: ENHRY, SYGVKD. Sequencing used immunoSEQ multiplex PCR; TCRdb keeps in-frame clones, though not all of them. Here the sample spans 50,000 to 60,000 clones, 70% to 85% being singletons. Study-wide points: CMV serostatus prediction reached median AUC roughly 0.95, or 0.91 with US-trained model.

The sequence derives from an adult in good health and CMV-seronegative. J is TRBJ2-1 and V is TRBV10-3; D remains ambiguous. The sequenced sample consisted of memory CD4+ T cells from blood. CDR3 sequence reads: CAISVGPSSYNEQFF. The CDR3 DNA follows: TGTGCCATCAGTGTTGGGCCGAGCTCCTACAATGAGCAGTTCTTC.